This is a list of T cell receptor beta chains from one sample in a study of blood T cell repertoires in COVID-19. Method: immunoSEQ multiplex PCR; TCRdb's copy keeps in-frame clones and lacks some. The sample carries 260,000 or so clones, about four fifths recorded once. The material sequenced was peripheral blood. Receptors originate from an elderly man with acute or convalescent COVID-19. The CDR3 runs from the conserved cysteine through the conserved F or W. Each record gives: CDR3 length, clone size, J gene, V gene, D gene, CDR3 DNA, CDR3 protein. A D gene is named only where the DNA matches it firmly. Some rows mark clone size as missing; the rest say once, few, many or name a class of expanded clone.

>16|NA|TRBJ1-3|TRBV2|TRBD1
TGTGCCAGCAGCCAACAAGGGGGCCGATCTGGAAACACCATATATTTT
CASSQQGGRSGNTIYF
>15|NA|TRBJ2-3|TRBV10-3|TRBD2
TGTGCCATCAGGGGGACTAGCGGGAGCCCAGATACGCAGTATTTT
CAIRGTSGSPDTQYF
>15|once|TRBJ2-7|TRBV10-3|NA
TGTGCCATCAGTGATAATGGGGGGGGGCTCTACGAGCAGTACTTC
CAISDNGGGLYEQYF
>17|NA|TRBJ1-2|TRBV27|NA
TGTGCCAGCAGAGCCCAAATACGACAGGAAGGGGGCTATGGCTACACCTTC
CASRAQIRQEGGYGYTF
>18|NA|TRBJ2-3|TRBV5-1|TRBD2
TGCGCCAGCAGCTTGGGGTTAGCGGGGGTTCGGAGCACAGATACGCAGTATTTT
CASSLGLAGVRSTDTQYF
>13|NA|TRBJ2-2|TRBV12-3/TRBV12-4|TRBD2
TGTGCCAGCAGTTCTAGCGGGGGCGGGGAGCTGTTTTTT
CASSSSGGGELFF
>12|NA|TRBJ2-3|TRBV18|NA
TGTGCCAGCTCAGGGACTACAGATACGCAGTATTTT
CASSGTTDTQYF
>16|NA|TRBJ2-2|TRBV7-8|NA
TGTGCCAGCAGCTTAGTAGGCCAGGGGAACACCGGGGAGCTGTTTTTT
CASSLVGQGNTGELFF
>17|NA|TRBJ2-3|TRBV3-1/TRBV3-2|TRBD2
TGTGCCAGCAGCCAAGATCAGGCGGGGGGGGCGGTGGATACGCAGTATTTT
CASSQDQAGGAVDTQYF
>15|NA|TRBJ2-1|TRBV6-5|TRBD1
TGTGCCAGCGGGAGTCCGGGACAGGGCTTTAGGGAGCAGTTCTTC
CASGSPGQGFREQFF
>15|once|TRBJ2-5|TRBV7-9|TRBD1
TGTGCCAGCAGCATCGATGCTGGGACAGCAGAGACCCAGTACTTC
CASSIDAGTAETQYF
>17|NA|TRBJ1-3|TRBV5-1|TRBD1
TGCGCCAGCAGCTTGACCGGGACAGGGGGAGCCGGAAACACCATATATTTT
CASSLTGTGGAGNTIYF
>14|NA|TRBJ2-7|TRBV5-1|TRBD1
TGCGCCAGCAGCTCTCGACAGGGGGCTCGGGAGCAGTACTTC
CASSSRQGAREQYF
>16|NA|TRBJ2-5|TRBV3-1/TRBV3-2|TRBD2
TGTGCCAGCAGCCAAAGGACTAGCGGGAATCGAGAGACCCAGTACTTC
CASSQRTSGNRETQYF
>15|few|TRBJ2-7|TRBV27|TRBD2
TGTGCCAGCAGTTTAGTTAGCGGGGGGGCAAACGAGCAGTACTTC
CASSLVSGGANEQYF
>13|NA|TRBJ1-1|TRBV12-3/TRBV12-4|NA
TGTGCCAGCAAACTCACAGGGAACACTGAAGCTTTCTTT
CASKLTGNTEAFF
>12|NA|TRBJ2-3|TRBV28|NA
TGTGCCAGCGCAACTAGCACAGATACGCAGTATTTT
CASATSTDTQYF
>17|NA|TRBJ1-2|TRBV4-1|TRBD1
TGCGCCAGCAGCCCTACTGGACAGGGGGCAGGTAAATATGGCTACACCTTC
CASSPTGQGAGKYGYTF
>15|NA|TRBJ1-3|TRBV6-5|NA
TGTGCCAGCAGCCCAGGTGGCCTTTCTGGAAACACCATATATTTT
CASSPGGLSGNTIYF
>14|NA|TRBJ2-2|TRBV5-6|NA
TGTGCCAGCAGCTTGCGACAAAACACCGGGGAGCTGTTTTTT
CASSLRQNTGELFF
>16|NA|TRBJ2-3|TRBV7-9|NA
TGTGCCAGCAGCTTAGTGGCCAGGGCCAGCACAGATACGCAGTATTTT
CASSLVARASTDTQYF
>15|NA|TRBJ1-5|TRBV5-1|TRBD1
TGCGCCAGCAGCCTACAGGGGCATAGCAATCAGCCCCAGCATTTT
CASSLQGHSNQPQHF
>15|NA|TRBJ2-5|TRBV24-1|NA
TGTGCCACCAGTGATTTCGGCCAGGGAACCGAGACCCAGTACTTC
CATSDFGQGTETQYF
>17|NA|TRBJ1-1|TRBV18|NA
TGTGCCAGCTCACCCGCTGGCCACGATCCCATGAACACTGAAGCTTTCTTT
CASSPAGHDPMNTEAFF
>14|NA|TRBJ1-2|TRBV5-1|TRBD1
TGCGCCAGCAGCTTGGGGACAGGGAACTATGGCTACACCTTC
CASSLGTGNYGYTF
>16|NA|TRBJ2-5|TRBV5-4|NA
TGTGCCAGCAGCTTGGCCAGCGGAAAGTACCAAGAGACCCAGTACTTC
CASSLASGKYQETQYF
>16|NA|TRBJ2-2|TRBV18|NA
TGTGCCAGCTCACCACCGGTTGGCAGGGACACCGGGGAGCTGTTTTTT
CASSPPVGRDTGELFF
>14|NA|TRBJ2-3|TRBV19|NA
TGTGCCAGTAGTCCAGGGATTATCACAGATACGCAGTATTTT
CASSPGIITDTQYF
>12|few|TRBJ1-6|TRBV6-5|NA
TGTGCCAGCAGTTCTCGGGGTTCACCCCTCCACTTT
CASSSRGSPLHF
>16|NA|TRBJ2-5|TRBV5-1|NA
TGCGCCAGCAGCTTGGAGGGGGAGAGGGTCAGGGAGACCCAGTACTTC
CASSLEGERVRETQYF
>16|NA|TRBJ1-1|TRBV29-1|NA
TGCAGCGTTGTCCATGCAGGGTCCCTCGGTCATTTCGGGGCTTTCTTT
CSVVHAGSLGHFGAFF
>15|few|TRBJ1-1|TRBV9|NA
TGTGCCAGCAGCGTAGGAGCCCTCGGGTACACTGAAGCTTTCTTT
CASSVGALGYTEAFF
>18|NA|TRBJ1-2|TRBV7-2|TRBD1
TGTGCCAGCAGCTTAAGATTTCAGGGTTCCGGACAGGGACGTGGCTACACCTTC
CASSLRFQGSGQGRGYTF
>17|NA|TRBJ2-3|TRBV7-9|TRBD2
TGTGCCAGCAGCTTATGGTTAGCGGGAGTGGGCACAGATACGCAGTATTTT
CASSLWLAGVGTDTQYF
>15|NA|TRBJ2-1|TRBV19|TRBD2
TGTGCCAGTAGTCCGGGACTAGCGGGAGGTAGTGAGCAGTTCTTC
CASSPGLAGGSEQFF
>15|NA|TRBJ2-7|TRBV27|TRBD1
TGTGCCAGCAGTTTATACCCCCAGGGGGTCTACGAGCAGTACTTC
CASSLYPQGVYEQYF
>15|NA|TRBJ2-3|TRBV7-9|NA
TGTGCCAGCAGCCTGGAGGGTCGTCTCACAGATACGCAGTATTTT
CASSLEGRLTDTQYF
>13|NA|TRBJ2-7|TRBV29-1|NA
TGCAGCGTTGTCCTTTTGGGCCGCTACGAGCAGTACTTC
CSVVLLGRYEQYF
>14|NA|TRBJ1-1|TRBV14|NA
TGTGCCAGCAGCCAAGAGGTATCAGGCACTGAAGCTTTCTTT
CASSQEVSGTEAFF
>14|NA|TRBJ1-1|TRBV5-8|NA
TGTGCCAGTGTGGTCGGCGGCTTGAACACTGAAGCTTTCTTT
CASVVGGLNTEAFF
>17|NA|TRBJ2-1|TRBV7-9|TRBD1
TGTGCCAGCAGCTCACAGGGGCGGGTGGGGGTTTTCAATGAGCAGTTCTTC
CASSSQGRVGVFNEQFF
>14|NA|TRBJ1-2|TRBV19|NA
TGTGCCAGTAGTATAGTGGGAGTCCACTATGGCTACACCTTC
CASSIVGVHYGYTF
>14|NA|TRBJ2-7|TRBV18|NA
TGTGCCAGCTCGCTGGGAGCGAGGACCTACGAGCAGTACTTC
CASSLGARTYEQYF
>16|NA|TRBJ2-2|TRBV7-6|TRBD1
TGTGCCAGCAGCTTGGGACAGGGGGCGAACACCGGGGAGCTGTTTTTT
CASSLGQGANTGELFF
>13|NA|TRBJ1-2|TRBV3-1/TRBV3-2|NA
TGTGCCAGCAGCCAGGCAGGGGTCTATGGCTACACCTTC
CASSQAGVYGYTF
>14|NA|TRBJ2-7|TRBV5-1|TRBD1
TGCGCCAGCAGCTTGTCCGACAGGGTCTACGAGCAGTACTTC
CASSLSDRVYEQYF
>15|NA|TRBJ1-6|TRBV5-1|NA
TGCGCCAGCAGCTTGGACGGGGACTTGGATTCACCCCTCCACTTT
CASSLDGDLDSPLHF
>13|NA|TRBJ2-1|TRBV7-2|NA
TGTGCCAGCAGCCCCGGGGACACCCATGAGCAGTTCTTC
CASSPGDTHEQFF
>14|NA|TRBJ2-7|TRBV27|TRBD2
TGTGCCAGCAGCATCCGCGGGAGCCCCTACGAGCAGTACTTC
CASSIRGSPYEQYF
>15|once|TRBJ1-2|TRBV10-3|NA
TGTGCCATCAGTGGGCAGGGTAGAAGGGCCTATGGCTACACCTTC
CAISGQGRRAYGYTF
>17|NA|TRBJ1-3|TRBV18|NA
TGTGCCAGCTCACTACAGAAGGCGACGGCTTCTGGAAACACCATATATTTT
CASSLQKATASGNTIYF
>16|once|TRBJ1-1|TRBV28|NA
TGTGCCAGCAGTTCCCCGGCTTACCGAGGGAACACTGAAGCTTTCTTT
CASSSPAYRGNTEAFF
>13|NA|TRBJ2-1|TRBV30|NA
TGTGCCTGGAGTCCCACAGGGAGAGGTGAGCAGTTCTTC
CAWSPTGRGEQFF
>16|NA|TRBJ2-7|TRBV5-6|NA
TGTGCCAGCAGCTTGGCCCGGCGGGGTGGGTCCTACGAGCAGTACTTC
CASSLARRGGSYEQYF
>13|NA|TRBJ1-1|TRBV3-1/TRBV3-2|NA
TGTGCCAGCAGCCACTCGCTGGTAGCTGAAGCTTTCTTT
CASSHSLVAEAFF